This TCR beta chain was recorded in a study of cytomegalovirus exposure and HLA in healthy donors. Note on this clone: The target antigen is unknown.

CDR3 length: 14 residues. V was pared by 8 bases and J by 10 bases, with 20 bases between. Germline-derived CDR1 and CDR2 are MNHEY and SMNVEV (reference sequence). Study-level results: CMV antigen specificity was confirmed in vitro for a few CMV-associated chains. Accounts indicate the classifier identified cytomegalovirus status with strong specificity and sensitivity. CMV serostatus alone was available as immune exposure information.

Unrecorded immune exposure was likely among donors, who were nominally healthy when sampled. This PCR relied on a set of 60 Vbeta primers and 13 Jbeta primers. Generated by immunoSEQ multiplex PCR, the TCRdb table keeps only in-frame clones and is missing some. Found here are 100,000 to 150,000 clones, approximately 69% of them singletons; the top ten hold approximately 3.9%. This sequence joins TRBV27 and TRBJ1-4, with D maybe TRBD1 (5 bases). The sample was PBMCs. The clonotype comes from a man aged 35 to 55 in good health and CMV-seropositive. CDR3 sequence reads: CASGAGLNIGKLFF. The CDR3 DNA follows: TGTGCCAGCGGCGCGGGACTAAACATCGGAAAACTGTTTTTT.